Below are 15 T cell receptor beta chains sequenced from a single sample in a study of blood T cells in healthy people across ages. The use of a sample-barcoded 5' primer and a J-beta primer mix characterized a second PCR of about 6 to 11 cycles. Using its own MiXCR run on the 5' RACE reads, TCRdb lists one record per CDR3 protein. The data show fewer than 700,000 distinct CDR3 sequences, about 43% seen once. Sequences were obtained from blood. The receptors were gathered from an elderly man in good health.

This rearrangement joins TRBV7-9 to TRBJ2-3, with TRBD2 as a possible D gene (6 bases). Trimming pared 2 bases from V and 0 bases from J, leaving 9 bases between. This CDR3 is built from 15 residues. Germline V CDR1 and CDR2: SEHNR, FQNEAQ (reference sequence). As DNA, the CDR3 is TGTGCCAGCAGCTTAACTAGCCCTAGCACAGATACGCAGTATTTT. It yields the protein CASSLTSPSTDTQYF.

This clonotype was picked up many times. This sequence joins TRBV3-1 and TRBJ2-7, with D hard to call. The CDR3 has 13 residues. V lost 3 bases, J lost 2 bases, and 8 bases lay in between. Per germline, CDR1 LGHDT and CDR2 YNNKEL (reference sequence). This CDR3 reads CASSQRNPYEQYF. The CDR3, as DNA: TGTGCCAGCAGCCAGCGGAATCCCTACGAGCAGTACTTC.

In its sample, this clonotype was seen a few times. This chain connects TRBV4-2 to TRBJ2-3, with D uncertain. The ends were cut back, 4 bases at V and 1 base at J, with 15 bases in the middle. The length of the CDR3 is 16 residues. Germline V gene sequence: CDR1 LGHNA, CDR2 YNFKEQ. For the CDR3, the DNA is TGTGCCAGCAGCCGCCTTACGAGCTTGGGCACAGATACGCAGTATTTT. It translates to CASSRLTSLGTDTQYF.

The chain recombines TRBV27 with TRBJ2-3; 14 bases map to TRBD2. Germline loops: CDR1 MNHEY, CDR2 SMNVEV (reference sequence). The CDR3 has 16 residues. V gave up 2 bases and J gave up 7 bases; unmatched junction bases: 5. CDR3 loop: CASSLGLAGGQNTQYF. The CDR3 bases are TGTGCCAGCAGTTTAGGACTAGCGGGGGGCCAGAATACGCAGTATTTT.

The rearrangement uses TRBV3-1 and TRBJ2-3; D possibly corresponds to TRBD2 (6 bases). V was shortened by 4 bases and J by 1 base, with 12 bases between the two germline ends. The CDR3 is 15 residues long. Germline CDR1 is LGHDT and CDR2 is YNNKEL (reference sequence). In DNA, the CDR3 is TGTGCCAGCAGCCCCCGACTAGGGGGCACAGATACGCAGTATTTT. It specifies CASSPRLGGTDTQYF.

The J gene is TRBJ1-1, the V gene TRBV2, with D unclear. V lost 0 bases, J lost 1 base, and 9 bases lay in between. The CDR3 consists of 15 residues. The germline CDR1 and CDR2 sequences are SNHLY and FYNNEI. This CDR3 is CASSEASTPNTEAFF. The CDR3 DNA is TGTGCCAGCAGTGAAGCTTCAACACCGAACACTGAAGCTTTCTTT. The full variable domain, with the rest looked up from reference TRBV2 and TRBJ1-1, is EPEVTQTPSHQVTQMGQEVILRCVPISNHLYFYWYRQILGQKVEFLVSFYNNEISEKSEIFDDQFSVERPDGSNFTLKIRSTKLEDSAMYFCASSEASTPNTEAFFGQGTRLTVV.

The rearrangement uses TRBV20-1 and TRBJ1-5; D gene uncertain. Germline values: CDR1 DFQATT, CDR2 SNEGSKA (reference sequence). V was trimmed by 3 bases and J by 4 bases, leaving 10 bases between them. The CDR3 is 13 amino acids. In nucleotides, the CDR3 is TGCAGTGCTAGTGGCGACCGGAATCAGCCCCAGCATTTT. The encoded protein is CSASGDRNQPQHF.

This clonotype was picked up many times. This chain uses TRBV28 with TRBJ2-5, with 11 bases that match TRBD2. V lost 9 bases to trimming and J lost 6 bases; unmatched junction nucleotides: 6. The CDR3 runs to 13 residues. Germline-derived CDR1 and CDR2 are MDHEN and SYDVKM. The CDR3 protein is CASSGGAGKTQYF. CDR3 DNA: TGTGCCAGTAGCGGGGGGGCCGGAAAGACCCAGTACTTC.

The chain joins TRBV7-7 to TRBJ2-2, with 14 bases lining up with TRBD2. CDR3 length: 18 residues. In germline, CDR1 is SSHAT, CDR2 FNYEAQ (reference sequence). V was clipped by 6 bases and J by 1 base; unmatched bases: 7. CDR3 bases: TGTGCCAGCAGGTCCGGGACTAGCGGGGGCCGGAACACCGGGGAGCTGTTTTTT. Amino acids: CASRSGTSGGRNTGELFF.

In nucleotides, the CDR3 is TGTGCCAGCGCTGAAGAGACCCAGTACTTC. Amino acids: CASAEETQYF. This chain joins TRBV6-1 and TRBJ2-5; no firm D call. Trimming removed 8 bases at V and 3 bases at J, with 4 bases between. Germline V gene lookup returns CDR1 MNHNS and CDR2 SASEGT. This CDR3 has 10 amino acids.

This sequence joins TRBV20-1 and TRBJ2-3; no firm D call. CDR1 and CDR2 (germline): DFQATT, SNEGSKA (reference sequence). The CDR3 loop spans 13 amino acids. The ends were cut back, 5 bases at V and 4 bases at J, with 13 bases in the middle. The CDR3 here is CSAPTLLADTQYF. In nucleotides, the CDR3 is TGCAGTGCTCCGACTCTCTTGGCAGATACGCAGTATTTT.

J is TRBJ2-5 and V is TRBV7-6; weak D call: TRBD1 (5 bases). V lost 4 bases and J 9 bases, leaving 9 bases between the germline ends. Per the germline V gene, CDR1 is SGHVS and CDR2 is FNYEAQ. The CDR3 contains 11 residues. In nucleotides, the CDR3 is TGTGCCAGCAGCTCCACAGGTCCCCAGTACTTC. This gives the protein CASSSTGPQYF.

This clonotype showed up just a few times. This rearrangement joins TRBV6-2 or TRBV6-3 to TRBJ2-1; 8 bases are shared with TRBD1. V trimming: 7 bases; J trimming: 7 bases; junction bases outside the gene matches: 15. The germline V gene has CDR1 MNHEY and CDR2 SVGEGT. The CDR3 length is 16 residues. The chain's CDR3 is CASTFNRGAPRNEQFF. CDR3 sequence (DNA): TGTGCCAGCACCTTTAACAGGGGGGCCCCCAGGAATGAGCAGTTCTTC.

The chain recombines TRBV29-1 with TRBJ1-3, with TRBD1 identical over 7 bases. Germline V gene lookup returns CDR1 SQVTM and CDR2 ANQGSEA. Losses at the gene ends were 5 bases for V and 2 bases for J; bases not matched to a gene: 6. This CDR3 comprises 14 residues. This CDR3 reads CSVTQGVAGNTIYF. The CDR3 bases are TGCAGCGTTACTCAGGGGGTAGCTGGAAACACCATATATTTT.

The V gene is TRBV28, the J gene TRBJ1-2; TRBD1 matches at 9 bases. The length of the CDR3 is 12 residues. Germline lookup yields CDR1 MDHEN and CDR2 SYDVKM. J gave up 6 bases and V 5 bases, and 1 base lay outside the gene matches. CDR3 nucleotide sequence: TGTGCCAGCAGTGACAGGGGGAATGGCTACACCTTC. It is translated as CASSDRGNGYTF.